These T cell receptor beta chains were read from a single sample in a study of blood T cell repertoires in COVID-19. The assay was immunoSEQ multiplex PCR, and TCRdb's table has in-frame clones only and misses some. Of around 140,000 clones listed, roughly 79% are singletons. The sample taken for sequencing was peripheral blood. Receptors originate from a human donor in a cohort sampled during active COVID-19. The conserved cysteine and the conserved F or W are not part of the CDR3 here.

j_gene: TRBJ2-7; v_gene: TRBV6-1; CDR3aa: ASSEAGQGDIEQY
j_gene: TRBJ2-7; v_gene: TRBV5-4; CDR3aa: ASSWTGLRSSYEQY
j_gene: TRBJ2-7; v_gene: TRBV6-5; CDR3aa: ASMAREVANEQY
j_gene: TRBJ1-1; v_gene: TRBV7-2; CDR3aa: ASSPVTGATEAF
j_gene: TRBJ1-1; v_gene: TRBV27; CDR3aa: ASSFWPSMNTEAF
j_gene: TRBJ2-7; v_gene: TRBV7-8; CDR3aa: ASSLKLLAGQVYEQY
j_gene: TRBJ2-6; v_gene: TRBV7-2; CDR3aa: ASSFTPGTGVGGANVLT
j_gene: TRBJ2-6; v_gene: TRBV9; CDR3aa: ASSVGSGFGANVLT
j_gene: TRBJ2-7; v_gene: TRBV27; CDR3aa: ANNRQGSYEQY
j_gene: TRBJ2-1; v_gene: TRBV28; CDR3aa: ASSFSGGSVDEQF
j_gene: TRBJ2-6; v_gene: TRBV29-1; CDR3aa: SVQGLRERGANVLT
j_gene: TRBJ2-7; v_gene: TRBV2; CDR3aa: ASRSRAVAGETSYEQY
j_gene: TRBJ2-5; v_gene: TRBV29-1; CDR3aa: SVATGGETQY
j_gene: TRBJ1-2; v_gene: TRBV12-3/TRBV12-4; CDR3aa: ASSFAGDGYT
j_gene: TRBJ2-5; v_gene: TRBV5-6; CDR3aa: ASSPDRGLQETQY
j_gene: TRBJ1-6; v_gene: TRBV9; CDR3aa: ASSPRGDVGSPLH
j_gene: TRBJ2-7; v_gene: TRBV11-2; CDR3aa: ASSIDRGLSYEQY
j_gene: TRBJ2-7; v_gene: TRBV4-1; CDR3aa: ASSRLRDPSYEQY
j_gene: TRBJ1-5; v_gene: TRBV2; CDR3aa: ASSPWGGEGQPQH
j_gene: TRBJ2-7; v_gene: TRBV5-1; CDR3aa: ASSVGTSGSYEQY
j_gene: TRBJ2-3; v_gene: TRBV4-2; CDR3aa: ASSQKLLHTSGRTSYQSTDTQY
j_gene: TRBJ2-7; v_gene: TRBV6-5; CDR3aa: ASISGLSYEQY
j_gene: TRBJ2-1; v_gene: TRBV7-8; CDR3aa: ASSLEGLASNEQF
j_gene: TRBJ2-6; v_gene: TRBV19; CDR3aa: ASSIMAGYSGANVLT
j_gene: TRBJ2-7; v_gene: TRBV9; CDR3aa: ASSVAPGQSYEQY
j_gene: TRBJ2-7; v_gene: TRBV5-1; CDR3aa: ASSFTGGEQY
j_gene: TRBJ1-1; v_gene: TRBV6-1; CDR3aa: ASSEGAEAF
j_gene: TRBJ2-1; v_gene: TRBV28; CDR3aa: ASTLGQGRYNEQF
j_gene: TRBJ2-7; v_gene: TRBV28; CDR3aa: ASSFWDRVPKQY
j_gene: TRBJ1-6; v_gene: TRBV10-1; CDR3aa: ASTRGYGSPLH
j_gene: TRBJ2-7; v_gene: TRBV28; CDR3aa: ASSRTGSLKQY
j_gene: TRBJ2-2; v_gene: TRBV5-8; CDR3aa: ASSLSLVVVAGELF
j_gene: TRBJ1-2; v_gene: TRBV7-9; CDR3aa: ASSPATGIYGYT
j_gene: TRBJ1-2; v_gene: TRBV28; CDR3aa: ASSLQGVGGYT
j_gene: TRBJ2-7; v_gene: TRBV6-1; CDR3aa: ASSEAGRGYEQY
j_gene: TRBJ2-3; v_gene: TRBV7-9; CDR3aa: ASSWTGGDGTDTQY
j_gene: TRBJ2-3; v_gene: TRBV7-9; CDR3aa: ASSLGLVRPSTQY
j_gene: TRBJ2-7; v_gene: TRBV11-2; CDR3aa: ASSPRQPQY
j_gene: TRBJ2-7; v_gene: TRBV7-9; CDR3aa: ASSHQGALTYEQY
j_gene: TRBJ2-7; v_gene: TRBV19; CDR3aa: ASSADIYEQY
j_gene: TRBJ2-5; v_gene: TRBV4-2; CDR3aa: ASSQPGTSGNQETQY
j_gene: TRBJ2-7; v_gene: TRBV6-6; CDR3aa: ASSYSGDYEQY